The entry below describes one T cell receptor (beta chain). It lacks a known antigen. Base qualities are not at hand, and no much larger clone is one base apart. The library was generated by 5' RACE. These reads were obtained on an Illumina HiSeq 2500. A second PCR of roughly 6 to 11 cycles was run with a J-beta primer mix and a sample-barcoded 5' primer. Each TCR beta cDNA molecule received a unique molecular identifier from a template-switch 5' adaptor carrying 12 random nucleotides. Each sample yielded at least 2.5 million CDR3-containing paired-end reads. All of the RNA was converted into first-strand cDNA using the Mint cDNA synthesis kit, with a TRBC-specific oligonucleotide serving as the primer. Following uracil-DNA glycosylase treatment, a first 18-cycle PCR with universal primers M1SS and BC2_uni_R was performed on all cDNA. Regarding the original processing steps: For normalization, 1 million high-quality reads were randomly selected from each sample, with every read carrying a distinct molecular identifier. Reads with shared molecular identifiers were discarded instead of being binned into consensus sequences. CDR3 identification, clonotype clustering and error correction used MiTCR with a Q25 quality threshold and the strictest error-elimination algorithm. A nonparametric unseen species model with Euler transformation was used to estimate a lower bound on total TCR beta diversity. The raw public data were reprocessed by TCRdb itself: fastp quality trimming at Q25, MiXCR clonotype calling, in-frame beta chains only. Every entry covers one CDR3 protein and lists the most common genes and DNA from its rows. TCRdb, not the original authors, processed these V and J calls. This sample gives 730,000 or so distinct CDR3 sequences in total; less than 45% of them show up just once. The ten largest account for 30% of the sample.

Systemically healthy Caucasian individuals from Russia, 35 to 50 in total and aged 6 to 90 years, were included as donors. Approximately 9.7 milliliters of peripheral blood were drawn from each donor into EDTA-treated Vacutainer tubes. Ficoll-Paque density-gradient centrifugation was used to isolate PBMCs, with at least 6.5 million per sample. Total RNA, at least 6 micrograms per sample, was extracted from PBMCs with Trizol reagent. For every donor, an aliquot of PBMCs went through flow cytometry to measure the percentages of naive CD45RAhigh/CD27high T cells. This specimen comes from a study of blood T cells in healthy people across ages (dated by TCRdb to the mid-2010s). Regarding the study in general: In model experiments, roughly one uniquely barcoded TCR beta cDNA molecule per two T cells was captured by template switching. To avoid experimental bias, donors of different ages were spread randomly across the sequencing lanes. To track age-related changes in TCR beta repertoire diversity, the study relied on deep sequencing normalized with unique cDNA molecular identifiers. Four age groups were formed from the donors: young (average 16 years), middle-aged (approximately 40), aged (over 55) and long-lived (approximately 78). Using the same blood draw, the study looked at two additional independent replicas of 1 million unique cDNA reads for two donors, one aged 18 to 29 and the other aged 80 or older.

On the study overall, not on this receptor specifically: As age increased, observed TCR beta diversity per million T cells dropped in a roughly linear way, and a significant reduction was already evident by age 40. A strong correlation was found between observed TCR beta diversity and the percentage of naive T cells measured by flow cytometry. Estimates of total diversity based on one million sequenced T cells were considered lower bounds and underestimates. Conclusive comparison of naive and antigen-experienced compartments was prevented by the profiling of bulk unsorted PBMCs. Because donor CMV infection status was unknown, age-related changes in expanded clonotypes were potentially confounded. Compared with the aged group, the long-lived group had more naive CD4+ T cells, fewer expanded clones and increased TCR diversity, suggesting age selection.

The sample comprised blood. The receptor's source is a man aged 80 or over in good health.

The CDR3 region reads CASSLRIREGLINTQYF. The nucleotide sequence is given as TGTGCCAGCAGCTTACGTATTCGGGAGGGCCTCATAAATACGCAGTATTTT. The rearrangement combines TRBV7-9 with TRBJ2-3, with TRBD2 matching 8 junction bases. Germline trimming: 2 bases from V, 7 bases from J; junction bases outside gene matches: 14. CDR1 and CDR2, per the germline V gene (reference sequence), are SEHNR and FQNEAQ. Reading from cysteine to phenylalanine, the CDR3 counts 17 amino acids. The retained sequence is limited to the CDR3, 51 bases, with the frame set at the first base.